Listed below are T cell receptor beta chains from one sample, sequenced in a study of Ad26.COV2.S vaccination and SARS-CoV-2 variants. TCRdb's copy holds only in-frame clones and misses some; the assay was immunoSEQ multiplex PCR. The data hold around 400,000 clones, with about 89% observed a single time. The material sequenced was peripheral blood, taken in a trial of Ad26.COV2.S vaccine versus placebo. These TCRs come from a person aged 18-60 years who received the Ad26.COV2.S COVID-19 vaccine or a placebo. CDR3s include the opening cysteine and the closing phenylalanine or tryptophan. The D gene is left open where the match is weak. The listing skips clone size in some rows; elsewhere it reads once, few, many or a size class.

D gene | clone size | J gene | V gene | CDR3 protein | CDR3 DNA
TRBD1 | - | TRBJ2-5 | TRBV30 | CAWARQGPQETQYF | TGTGCCTGGGCCAGACAGGGACCCCAAGAGACCCAGTACTTC
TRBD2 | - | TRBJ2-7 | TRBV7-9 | CASSLPGGAREQYF | TGTGCCAGCAGCTTACCCGGGGGGGCGAGGGAGCAGTACTTC
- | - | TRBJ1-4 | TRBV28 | CASSSSGTANNEKLFF | -
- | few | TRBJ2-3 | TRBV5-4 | CASSLKAQGGQTDTQYF | TGTGCCAGCAGCTTGAAGGCACAGGGAGGGCAGACAGATACGCAGTATTTT
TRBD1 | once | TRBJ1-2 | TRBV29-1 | CSVAGQGNYTF | TGCAGCGTTGCGGGACAGGGGAACTACACCTTC
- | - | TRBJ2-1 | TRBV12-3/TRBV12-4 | CASRPTSFNEQFF | TGTGCCAGCAGGCCTACTAGCTTCAATGAGCAGTTCTTC
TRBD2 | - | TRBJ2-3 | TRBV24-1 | CATSVAGLTDTQYF | TGTGCCACTTCCGTAGCGGGCCTCACAGATACGCAGTATTTT
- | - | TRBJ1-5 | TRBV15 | CATSSKRDQPQHF | TGTGCCACCAGCAGTAAGAGGGACCAGCCCCAGCATTTT
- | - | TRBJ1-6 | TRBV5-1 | CASSLLTRGHNSPLHF | TGCGCCAGCAGCCTGCTGACAAGGGGCCATAATTCACCCCTCCACTTT
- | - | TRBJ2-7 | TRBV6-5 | CASTADYEQYF | TGTGCCAGCACTGCAGATTACGAGCAGTACTTC